These 20 T cell receptor beta chains were sequenced from one sample in a study of cytomegalovirus exposure and HLA in healthy donors. PCR primers comprised 60 Vbeta and 13 Jbeta primers. Only in-frame clones appear in the TCRdb table, and some are missing; sequencing was by immunoSEQ multiplex PCR. Among fewer than 250,000 clones listed, about four fifths were seen once. Sequencing was carried out using PBMCs. The receptor source for this set is a woman in her forties or fifties in good health and CMV-seropositive.

The count of this clone is one. The chain has TRBV19 and TRBJ2-3; D call uncertain. Trimming stripped 3 bases from V and 1 base from J, with 14 bases between. Per germline, CDR1 LNHDA and CDR2 SQIVND (reference sequence). The CDR3 is 16 residues long. Here the CDR3 DNA reads TGTGCCAGTAGTATTATGGCAACCCCCGGCACAGATACGCAGTATTTT. Translating it yields CASSIMATPGTDTQYF.

The chain carries TRBV6-4 and TRBJ2-3; D is uncertain. CDR1 is MRHNA, CDR2 SNTAGT, per germline. Trimming removed 2 bases from V and 4 bases from J, with 13 bases in between. The CDR3 is 15 amino acids. The CDR3 sequence is CASSDPILTADTQYF. In nucleotides, the CDR3 is TGTGCCAGCAGTGACCCGATCCTGACTGCAGATACGCAGTATTTT.

This sequence joins TRBV5-1 and TRBJ1-2; 9 bases agree with TRBD1. The V gene end was trimmed by 2 bases and the J gene end by 5 bases; junction bases not matched to a gene: 7. Germline CDR1 is SGHRS and CDR2 is YFSETQ. The length of the CDR3 is 15 residues. As DNA, the CDR3 is TGCGCCAGCAGCTTCGGGGGACAGGGAGTGTATGGCTACACCTTC. Protein sequence: CASSFGGQGVYGYTF.

CDR3 sequence reads: CASSVIRENTEAFF. DNA of the CDR3: TGTGCCAGCAGCGTGATTCGGGAAAACACTGAAGCTTTCTTT. This chain connects TRBV9 to TRBJ1-1; D is uncertain. Germline V CDR1 and CDR2: SGDLS, YYNGEE. V shed 2 bases and J shed 2 bases, with 10 bases lying between them. This CDR3 has 14 residues.

J is TRBJ2-7 and V is TRBV5-1; D gene uncertain. The CDR3 contains 13 residues. The V and J ends lost 2 bases and 3 bases respectively, with 9 bases between them. CDR1 SGHRS and CDR2 YFSETQ come from the germline V gene. The CDR3 DNA is TGCGCCAGCAGCTTATCGGGTTACTACGAGCAGTACTTC. This gives the protein CASSLSGYYEQYF.

This chain uses TRBV7-3 with TRBJ2-7, with D unclear. The germline V gene has CDR1 SGHTA and CDR2 FQGTGA. V gave up 0 bases and J gave up 6 bases, with 9 bases separating them. The CDR3 extends over 13 amino acids. Here the CDR3 DNA reads TGTGCCAGCAGCTTAACGAGGAGTGGCGAGCAGTACTTC. It translates to CASSLTRSGEQYF.

This chain connects TRBV7-3 to TRBJ1-2; 8 bases are shared with TRBD1. This CDR3 has 14 residues. CDR1 is SGHTA and CDR2 is FQGTGA in the germline V gene. The junction had 9 bases not matched to a gene; V was cut back by 5 bases and J by 7 bases. For the CDR3, the DNA is TGTGCCAGCAGCCGAGGAGACAGGGGTGGTGGCTACACCTTC. Residues: CASSRGDRGGGYTF.

The rearrangement uses TRBV27 and TRBJ1-1, with TRBD1 matching over 7 bases. CDR3 size: 13 residues. Looked up from germline, CDR1 is MNHEY and CDR2 is SMNVEV (reference sequence). V lost 6 bases to trimming and J lost 5 bases; unmatched junction nucleotides: 6. This CDR3 is CASSAQGKTEAFF. The CDR3 bases are TGTGCCAGCAGCGCACAGGGGAAGACTGAAGCTTTCTTT.

The chain couples TRBV6-5 to TRBJ2-1, with a weak D call TRBD2 (6 bases). The CDR3 is made up of 13 amino acids. The ends were cut back, 4 bases at V and 9 bases at J, with 13 bases in the middle. In germline, CDR1 is MNHEY, CDR2 SVGAGI. CDR3 in amino acids: CASSFLEGREQFF. CDR3 nucleotide sequence: TGTGCCAGCAGTTTTTTGGAGGGACGTGAGCAGTTCTTC.

This clone was seen only once. DNA of the CDR3: TGTGCCAGCAGATACGGGGGAAACTATGGCTACACCTTC. It encodes CASRYGGNYGYTF. The chain recombines TRBV2 with TRBJ1-2; tentatively, D is TRBD1 (5 bases). The CDR3 runs to 13 residues. The germline V and J ends were trimmed by 6 bases and 2 bases, with 10 bases remaining between them. The germline V gene encodes CDR1 SNHLY and CDR2 FYNNEI.

This chain links TRBV6-1 with TRBJ1-5; 7 bases match TRBD1. Germline V gene data show CDR1 as MNHNS and CDR2 as SASEGT. With V trimmed by 7 bases and J by 5 bases, 8 bases remained unmatched. This CDR3 has 14 amino acids. CDR3 sequence: CASIRRQGDQPQHF. The CDR3 DNA reads as TGTGCCAGCATCCGAAGACAGGGCGATCAGCCCCAGCATTTT.

This chain joins TRBV19 and TRBJ1-6, with TRBD1 matching 7 bases. Per the germline V gene, CDR1 is LNHDA and CDR2 is SQIVND (reference sequence). CDR3 length equals 13 residues. The V segment lost 2 bases and the J segment 11 bases; nucleotides outside the gene matches: 3. CDR3 sequence reads: CASSINDRAPLHF. CDR3 DNA: TGTGCCAGTAGTATAAACGACAGGGCACCCCTCCACTTT.

The V call is TRBV30, the J call TRBJ1-2; a possible D gene is TRBD1 (5 bases). The length of the CDR3 is 14 residues. Germline CDR1 is GTSNPN and CDR2 is SVGIG (reference sequence). Trimming removed 2 bases at V and 0 bases at J, with 10 bases between. CDR3 nucleotides: TGTGCCTGGAGTCAGGGCATAACTAACTATGGCTACACCTTC. As protein: CAWSQGITNYGYTF.

The chain combines TRBV5-8 with TRBJ1-5, with D possibly TRBD1 on 6 matching bases. The length of the CDR3 is 15 residues. V dropped 4 bases and J dropped 7 bases, with 18 bases sitting between them. CDR1 and CDR2 from the germline V gene are SGHTS and YDEGEE. CDR3: CASSLRGSYKQPQHF. CDR3 nucleotide sequence: TGTGCCAGCAGCCTCAGGGGATCTTACAAGCAGCCCCAGCATTTT.

The V and J genes are TRBV28 and TRBJ2-3; tentatively, D is TRBD1 (5 bases). Germline V lookup: CDR1 MDHEN, CDR2 SYDVKM. The CDR3 loop spans 19 amino acids. V lost 7 bases and J 2 bases, leaving 28 bases between the germline ends. CDR3 protein: CASTRAPGQLILNTDTQYF. The CDR3 nucleotides read TGTGCCAGCACCCGTGCCCCCGGACAACTCATACTAAACACAGATACGCAGTATTTT.

The chain links TRBV7-2 to TRBJ1-1, with D possibly matching TRBD1 (5 bases). The CDR3 length is 14 residues. V was pared by 7 bases and J by 3 bases, with 15 bases between. Germline CDR1 SGHTA, CDR2 FQGNSA. The DNA of the CDR3 is TGTGCCAGCACGGCCGGGGGGACGGACACTGAAGCTTTCTTT. Encoded protein: CASTAGGTDTEAFF.

The chain is built from TRBV19 and TRBJ2-1; 9 nucleotides line up with TRBD2. The junction had 2 bases not matched to a gene; V was cut back by 3 bases and J by 2 bases. Germline V gene sequence: CDR1 LNHDA, CDR2 SQIVND (reference sequence). The CDR3 runs to 15 residues. The CDR3 is CASSIQRGAYNEQFF. The CDR3 coding sequence is TGTGCCAGTAGTATCCAGCGGGGGGCCTACAATGAGCAGTTCTTC.

V gene TRBV12-2 combines with J gene TRBJ2-1; the table assigns TRBD2, which was not confirmed against the DNA. TRBV12-2 is a pseudogene. The CDR3 covers 15 residues. CDR3 coding DNA: TGTGCAAGTCGCCCTAGCGGGGCGCCTTTTAGTGAGCAGTTCTTC. Its protein is CASRPSGAPFSEQFF.

The chain recombines TRBV4-1 with TRBJ2-1; possibly TRBD2 for D (6 bases). Trimming took 1 base from V and 9 from J, leaving 34 bases between them. CDR3 length: 21 residues. Germline CDR1 reads MGHRA; CDR2 reads YSYEKL. The CDR3 region is CASSQAILGAGAGLFGGEQFF. CDR3 sequence (DNA): TGCGCCAGCAGCCAAGCTATCCTGGGAGCAGGAGCGGGCTTATTCGGCGGTGAGCAGTTCTTC.

The chain uses TRBV4-1 and TRBJ2-7, with 8 bases that match TRBD1. Germline V gene lookup returns CDR1 MGHRA and CDR2 YSYEKL. The CDR3 is made up of 14 amino acids. With V trimmed by 0 bases and J by 6 bases, 4 bases remained unmatched. CDR3 DNA sequence: TGCGCCAGCAGCCAAGACAGGGGGCAGGGCGAGCAGTACTTC. This gives the protein CASSQDRGQGEQYF.